This T cell receptor (beta chain) was retrieved from a study of Ad26.COV2.S vaccination and SARS-CoV-2 variants. Treatment reported: about 20 received Ad26.COV2.S at low or high dose, single or two shots; 5 received placebo; per-sample allocation not given. At day 63 after the first vaccine or placebo injection, samples were drawn. Using immunoSEQ multiplex PCR, the repertoire was profiled, and TCRdb retains in-frame clones only, with some absent. This table has approximately 400,000 clones, 83% appearing once. Germline V gene data show CDR1 as SNHLY and CDR2 as FYNNEI. This CDR3 is built from 15 residues. V was trimmed by 5 bases and J by 4 bases, leaving 15 bases between them.

The TCR originated in a person between 18 and 60 years old who received the Ad26.COV2.S COVID-19 vaccine or a placebo. Sequencing was performed on peripheral blood, taken in a trial of Ad26.COV2.S vaccine versus placebo. The chain carries TRBV2 and TRBJ2-1, with unresolved D. The CDR3: CASSRERSAYNEQFF. DNA for the CDR3: TGTGCCAGCAGTCGAGAACGAAGCGCATACAATGAGCAGTTCTTC. Drawing the rest from reference TRBV2 and TRBJ2-1, the complete variable domain is EPEVTQTPSHQVTQMGQEVILRCVPISNHLYFYWYRQILGQKVEFLVSFYNNEISEKSEIFDDQFSVERPDGSNFTLKIRSTKLEDSAMYFCASSRERSAYNEQFFGPGTRLTVL.